The sequence of this T cell receptor (beta chain) was determined in a study of molecular identifiers for immune sequencing clone quantification. Study findings and constraints: Barcode-sharing identical TCR molecules could underestimate highly expanded clone sizes. Clones with over 20 RNA copies captured over 99% of effector molecules but under 1% of naive ones.

By share, this clonotype counts as medium-sized. What it recognizes is unknown. The authors built bulk TCR libraries by previously described methods with listed TCR primers. TCRdb passed the PCR reads through MiXCR, listing each CDR3 protein once. The table records around 9,000 distinct CDR3 sequences, approximately 20% of them present only once. Deletions cut 3 bases from V and 4 bases from J, with 3 bases between. This CDR3 comprises 11 residues. Germline CDR1 and CDR2: LNHDA and SQIVND (reference sequence). The CD8+CD4-CCR7+CD45RA+ phenotype defined the sorted naive CD8 T cells. V is TRBV19 and J is TRBJ1-1; no definite D call. This clonotype originated in a human donor in good health. Some libraries in this study had Jurkat cell RNA spiked in. The sample comprised naive CD8+ T cells from blood, with Jurkat cell RNA spiked in. Subset in this sample: FACS-sorted CD8+CD4-CCR7+CD45RA+ naive T cells. The CDR3 nucleotides are TGTGCCAGTAGTATCCTCACTGAAGCTTTCTTT. It codes for CASSILTEAFF.